This TCR beta chain stems from a study of T-cell memory formation after mild COVID-19 (dated by TCRdb to about 2021). In terms of the full investigation: TCR sequence clusters from the two donors were largely donor specific. In two donors, T-cell clones that expanded and contracted after mild COVID-19 were tracked by sequencing TCRalpha and TCRbeta repertoires over time. Two young, previously healthy adult volunteers made up the cohort, one male and one female. Overall study outcomes, separate from this receptor: The study covered only a couple of mild cases, and larger cohorts including severe cases with pre-infection samples were considered necessary. Some responding clones were found in pre-infection memory, which suggests that pre-existing cross-reactive memory T cells took part in the SARS-CoV-2 response. Clones contracting from day 15 to 85 had balanced CD4/CD8 phenotypes, while a second wave expanding from day 15 to 37 was biased towards CD4+. Contracting CD4+ clones appeared mostly in the CM and EM memory subsets, whereas CD8+ clones were enriched in EMRA. SARS-CoV-2 specificity was not confirmed for the second-wave clones peaking on day 37.

As regards this clonotype: Its antigen is currently not known. No qualities accompany the bases; no much larger clone lies one base away.

From its cysteine to its phenylalanine, the CDR3 spans 15 amino acids. Of all the DNA, just the CDR3 is kept, 45 bases in frame from base 1. CDR1 is given as DFQATT and CDR2 as SNEGSKA, both from the germline V gene (reference sequence). For this chain, trimming is 2 bases at the V end and 2 bases at the J end, and the number of junction bases without a gene match is 5. Ficoll-Paque density gradient centrifugation was used to isolate PBMCs. Sequencing was performed on an Illumina NovaSeq 6000. cDNA libraries for TCRalpha and TCRbeta were prepared by 5'RACE using constant-segment primers, with sample barcodes and unique molecular identifiers added. Trizol reagent was used to extract RNA from every sample. Amplification of the libraries took two PCR steps, and the second step added a second sample barcode plus Illumina TruSeq adapters. The libraries were sequenced on an Illumina NovaSeq using 2 x 150 bp paired-end reads. As for how the authors treated the data: With migec v1.2.7, reads were demultiplexed and then collapsed into UMI-guided consensus sequences. With mixcr v2.1.11, UMI consensuses were aligned to TRA and TRB V and J templates and assembled into clonotypes. A clonotype was counted as expanded or contracted only if both edgeR and NoisET called the change significant, with noise models trained on biological replicates. For edgeR calls, a false discovery rate-adjusted p below 0.01 and a log2 fold-change threshold of 1 were applied. As an exploratory analysis of dynamics, PCA with hierarchical clustering was applied to max-normalized trajectories of the 1000 most abundant clonotypes. Separately sequenced CD4+ and CD8+ repertoires were used to assign a CD4 or CD8 phenotype to each responding clone. TCRdb applied fastp at Q25 and MiXCR to the public reads, then kept only in-frame beta chains. Every CDR3 protein is listed once, alongside the most common genes and DNA of its rows. TCRdb assigned the V and J calls; the authors' analysis was not used. Here the sample has hundreds of thousands of distinct CDR3 sequences; roughly 21% occur a single time. Jointly, the top ten make up around 9.2% of the sample.

Recombination connected TRBV20-1 to TRBJ2-7, with 11 bases matching TRBD2. The source material was PBMCs or a T cell subset sorted from them (not recorded which). The receptor's source is an adult woman who had mild COVID-19 (a few samples of this study predate the infection). The sample titles of this study are shuffled in the database, so cell type and time point are left out; the donor was told from shared clones. The CDR3 reads as follows: CSARQLAGGPYEQYF. In nucleotides, the sequence is TGCAGTGCTAGACAGCTAGCGGGAGGACCCTACGAGCAGTACTTC.